The clone carrying this T cell receptor (beta chain) was recorded a few times. The record originates from a study of beta chain features in type 1 diabetes. Study-wide background: Age, gender and cell yields were similar between patients and healthy donors.

V was clipped by 5 bases and J by 2 bases, with 16 bases between them. The CDR3 is made up of 15 amino acids. Germline V CDR1 and CDR2: MNHEY, SMNVEV (reference sequence). The authors reverse transcribed all of the isolated RNA, so sequencing captured expressed TCRB transcripts. The protocol was immunoSEQ multiplex PCR, while the TCRdb copy is restricted to in-frame clones and leaves out a portion. This sample has about 260,000 clones, with under 70% found just once. The J gene is TRBJ2-7, the V gene TRBV27; D possibly uses TRBD1 or TRBD2 (6 bases each). The sequence was collected from a young man in good health. Sequenced material: naive CD4+ T cells from blood. CDR3 DNA: TGTGCCAGCAGTCCCACCAGGGGAGGTCCCTACGAGCAGTACTTC. It specifies CASSPTRGGPYEQYF.